This record concerns one T cell receptor (beta chain) sequence. This entry is derived from a study of blood T cell repertoires in COVID-19. Study background: COVID-19 samples, acute and convalescent, were from the United States, Italy and Spain.

As handled by the study authors: Reference gene primer amplification gave nucleated cell count estimates. The method was immunoSEQ multiplex PCR; TCRdb's version includes in-frame clones alone and lacks a portion of them. V and J calls and clone size come straight from that table; D and trimming were deduced from the DNA. This table has roughly 400,000 clones, roughly nine tenths appearing once. Cohort assignment relied on participant-reported clinical history. The study counted Cohort 3 donors as recovered given two negative PCRs, clearance, or symptom resolution. CDR3 size: 14 residues. V lost 5 bases to trimming and J lost 3 bases, with 11 bases between them. Germline V gives CDR1 SEHNR, CDR2 FQNEAQ (reference sequence).

The sample comprised PBMCs or T cells enriched from blood (not recorded which). The receptor was derived from a man aged 25 to 40 who had recovered from COVID-19. This sequence joins TRBV7-9 and TRBJ1-5; D gene ambiguous. The CDR3 nucleotides read TGTGCCAGCAGCCCGGTCTTAGACAATCAGCCCCAGCATTTT. Amino acids: CASSPVLDNQPQHF.